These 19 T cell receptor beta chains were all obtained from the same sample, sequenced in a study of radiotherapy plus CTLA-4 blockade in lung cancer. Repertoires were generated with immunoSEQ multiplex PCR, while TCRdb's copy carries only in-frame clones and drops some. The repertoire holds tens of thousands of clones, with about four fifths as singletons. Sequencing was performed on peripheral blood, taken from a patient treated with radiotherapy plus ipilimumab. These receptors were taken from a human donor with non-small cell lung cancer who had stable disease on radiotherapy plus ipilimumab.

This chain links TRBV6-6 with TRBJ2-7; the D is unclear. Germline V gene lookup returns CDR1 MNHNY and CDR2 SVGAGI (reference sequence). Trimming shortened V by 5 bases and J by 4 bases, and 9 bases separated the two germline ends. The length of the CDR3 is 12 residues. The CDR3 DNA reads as TGTGCCAGCAGTAACTTGATTTACGAGCAGTACTTC. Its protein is CASSNLIYEQYF.

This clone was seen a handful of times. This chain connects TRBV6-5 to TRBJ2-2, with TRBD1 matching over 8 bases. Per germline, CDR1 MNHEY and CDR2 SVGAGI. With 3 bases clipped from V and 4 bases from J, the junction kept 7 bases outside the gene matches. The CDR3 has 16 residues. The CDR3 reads CASSYSGGRGTGELFF. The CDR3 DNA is TGTGCCAGCAGTTATTCAGGGGGCAGGGGCACCGGGGAGCTGTTTTTT.

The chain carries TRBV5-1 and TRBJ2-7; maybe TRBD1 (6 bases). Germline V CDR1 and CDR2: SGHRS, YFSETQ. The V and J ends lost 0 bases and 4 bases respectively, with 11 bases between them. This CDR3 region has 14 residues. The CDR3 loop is CASSLDGTTYEQYF. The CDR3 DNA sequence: TGCGCCAGCAGCTTGGACGGGACAACATACGAGCAGTACTTC.

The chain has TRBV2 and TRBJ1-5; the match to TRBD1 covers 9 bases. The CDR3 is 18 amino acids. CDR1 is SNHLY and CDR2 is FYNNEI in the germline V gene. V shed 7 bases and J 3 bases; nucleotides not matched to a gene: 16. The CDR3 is CASKDDRGLVRYNQPQHF. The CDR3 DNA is TGTGCCAGCAAGGACGACAGGGGGTTGGTTCGGTACAATCAGCCCCAGCATTTT.

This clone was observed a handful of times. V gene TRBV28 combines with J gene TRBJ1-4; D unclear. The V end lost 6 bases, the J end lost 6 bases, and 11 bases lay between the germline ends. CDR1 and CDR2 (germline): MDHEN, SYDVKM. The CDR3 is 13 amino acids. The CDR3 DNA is TGTGCCAGCAGCCAGCTCGTTTATGAAAAACTGTTTTTT. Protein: CASSQLVYEKLFF.

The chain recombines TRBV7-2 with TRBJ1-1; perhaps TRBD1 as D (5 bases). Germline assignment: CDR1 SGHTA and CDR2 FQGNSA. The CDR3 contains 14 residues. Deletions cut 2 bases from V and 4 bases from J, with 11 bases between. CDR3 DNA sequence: TGTGCCAGCAGCTTAAGGGGCACAACCACTGAAGCTTTCTTT. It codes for CASSLRGTTTEAFF.

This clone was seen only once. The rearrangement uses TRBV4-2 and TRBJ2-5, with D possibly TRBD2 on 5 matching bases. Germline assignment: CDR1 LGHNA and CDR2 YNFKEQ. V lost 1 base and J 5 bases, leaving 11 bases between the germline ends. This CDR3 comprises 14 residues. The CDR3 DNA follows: TGTGCCAGCAGCCAAGGCACAGCGGTGGAGACCCAGTACTTC. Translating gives CASSQGTAVETQYF.

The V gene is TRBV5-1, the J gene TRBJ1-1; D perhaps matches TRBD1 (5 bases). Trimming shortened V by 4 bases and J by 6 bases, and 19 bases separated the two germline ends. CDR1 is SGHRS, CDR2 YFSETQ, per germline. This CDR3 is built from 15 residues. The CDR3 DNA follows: TGCGCCAGCAGCCCGGGATCGCTGGGGACGGCTGAAGCTTTCTTT. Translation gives CASSPGSLGTAEAFF.

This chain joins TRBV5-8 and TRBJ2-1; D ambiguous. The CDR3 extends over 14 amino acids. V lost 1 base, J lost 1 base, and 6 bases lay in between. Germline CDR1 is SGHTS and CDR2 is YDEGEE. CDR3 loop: CASSLSLSYNEQFF. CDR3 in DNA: TGTGCCAGCAGCTTGTCTTTGTCCTACAATGAGCAGTTCTTC.

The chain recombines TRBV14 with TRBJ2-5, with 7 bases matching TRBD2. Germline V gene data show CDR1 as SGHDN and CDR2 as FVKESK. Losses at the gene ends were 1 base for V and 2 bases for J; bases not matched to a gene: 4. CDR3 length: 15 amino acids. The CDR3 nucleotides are TGTGCCAGCAGCCAAGTGGGCGGGGGACAAGAGACCCAGTACTTC. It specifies CASSQVGGGQETQYF.

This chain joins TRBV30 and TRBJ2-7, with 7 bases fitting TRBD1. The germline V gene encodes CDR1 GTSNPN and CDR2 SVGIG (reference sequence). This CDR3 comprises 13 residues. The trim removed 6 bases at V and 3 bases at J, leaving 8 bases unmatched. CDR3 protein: CACTPGQNYEQYF. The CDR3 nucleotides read TGTGCCTGTACCCCGGGACAGAACTACGAGCAGTACTTC.

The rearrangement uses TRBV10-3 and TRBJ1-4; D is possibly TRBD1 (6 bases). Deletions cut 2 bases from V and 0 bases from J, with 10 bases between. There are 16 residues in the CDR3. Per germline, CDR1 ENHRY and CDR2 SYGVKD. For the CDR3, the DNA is TGTGCCATCAGTGAGAGGGGGGTATCAACTAATGAAAAACTGTTTTTT. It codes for CAISERGVSTNEKLFF.

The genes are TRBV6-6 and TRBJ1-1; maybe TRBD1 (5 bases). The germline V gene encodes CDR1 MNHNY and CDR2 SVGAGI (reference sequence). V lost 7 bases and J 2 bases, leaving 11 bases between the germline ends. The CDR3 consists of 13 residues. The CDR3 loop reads CASTRGYNTEAFF. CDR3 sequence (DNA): TGTGCCAGCACCCGGGGGTATAACACTGAAGCTTTCTTT.

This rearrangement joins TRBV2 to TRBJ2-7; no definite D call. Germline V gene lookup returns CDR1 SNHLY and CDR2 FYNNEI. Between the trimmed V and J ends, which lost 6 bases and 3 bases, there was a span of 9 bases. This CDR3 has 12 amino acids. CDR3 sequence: CASRRMVYEQYF. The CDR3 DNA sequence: TGTGCCAGCAGGAGGATGGTCTACGAGCAGTACTTC. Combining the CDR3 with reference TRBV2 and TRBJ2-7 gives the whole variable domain EPEVTQTPSHQVTQMGQEVILRCVPISNHLYFYWYRQILGQKVEFLVSFYNNEISEKSEIFDDQFSVERPDGSNFTLKIRSTKLEDSAMYFCASRRMVYEQYFGPGTRLTVT.

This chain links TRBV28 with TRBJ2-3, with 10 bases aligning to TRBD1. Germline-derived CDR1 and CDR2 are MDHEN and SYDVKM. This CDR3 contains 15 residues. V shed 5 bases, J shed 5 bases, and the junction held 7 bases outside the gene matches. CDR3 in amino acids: CASSTSTGGRDTQYF. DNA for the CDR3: TGTGCCAGCAGTACCTCGACAGGGGGCAGAGATACGCAGTATTTT.

CDR3 in DNA: TGTGCCAGCAGTTACTCGAGAGGGGGACCCTATCAGCCCCAGCATTTT. This encodes CASSYSRGGPYQPQHF. The V and J genes are TRBV6-6 and TRBJ1-5; maybe TRBD1 (6 bases). Germline V lookup: CDR1 MNHNY, CDR2 SVGAGI (reference sequence). The CDR3 contains 16 residues. Trimming removed 0 bases from V and 5 bases from J, with 14 bases in between.

DNA of the CDR3: TGTGCCAGCACCCAGACAGGGGGCAGGTACGAGCAGTACTTC. Protein: CASTQTGGRYEQYF. The chain carries TRBV6-5 and TRBJ2-7; TRBD1 matches 10 bases. The CDR3 has 14 residues. Unmatched junction bases numbered 7, after V lost 7 bases and J lost 4 bases. Germline CDR1 and CDR2: MNHEY and SVGAGI.

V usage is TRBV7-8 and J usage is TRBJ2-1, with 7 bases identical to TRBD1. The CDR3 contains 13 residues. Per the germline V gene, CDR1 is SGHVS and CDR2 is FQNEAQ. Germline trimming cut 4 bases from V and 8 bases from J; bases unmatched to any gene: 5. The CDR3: CASSSNTGDEQFF. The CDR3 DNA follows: TGTGCCAGCAGCTCGAACACAGGGGATGAGCAGTTCTTC.

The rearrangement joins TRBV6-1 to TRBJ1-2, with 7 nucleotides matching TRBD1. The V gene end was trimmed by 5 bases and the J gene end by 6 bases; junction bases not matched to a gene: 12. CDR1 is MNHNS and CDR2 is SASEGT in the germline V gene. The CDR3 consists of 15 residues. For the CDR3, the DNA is TGTGCCAGCAGTTCTCGACAGGGATTTCTTCATGGCTACACCTTC. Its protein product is CASSSRQGFLHGYTF.